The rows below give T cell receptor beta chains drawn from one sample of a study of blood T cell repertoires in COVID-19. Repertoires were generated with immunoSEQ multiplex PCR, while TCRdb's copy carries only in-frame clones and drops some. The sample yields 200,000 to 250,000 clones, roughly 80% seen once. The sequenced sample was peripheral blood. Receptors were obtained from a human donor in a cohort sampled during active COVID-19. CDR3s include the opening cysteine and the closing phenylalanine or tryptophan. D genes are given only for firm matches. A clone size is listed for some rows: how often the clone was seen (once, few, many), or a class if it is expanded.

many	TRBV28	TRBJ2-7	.	CASSLEGRYEQYF	TGTGCCAGCAGTTTGGAGGGTAGGTACGAGCAGTACTTC
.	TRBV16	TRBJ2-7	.	CASSPHPGQERYEQYF	TGTGCCAGCAGCCCGCATCCGGGACAAGAGAGATACGAGCAGTACTTC
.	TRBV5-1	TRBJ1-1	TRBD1	CASRTTGPNTEAFF	TGCGCCAGCAGGACGACAGGGCCGAACACTGAAGCTTTCTTT
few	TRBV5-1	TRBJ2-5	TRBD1	CASGTGESSQYF	TGCGCCAGCGGGACAGGGGAGAGTAGCCAGTACTTC
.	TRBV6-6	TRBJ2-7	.	CASRSVLTYEQYF	TGTGCCAGCCGGTCCGTTTTAACCTACGAGCAGTACTTC
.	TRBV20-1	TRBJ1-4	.	CSASRSGLSNEKLFF	TGCAGTGCTAGTCGTTCGGGACTGTCTAATGAAAAACTGTTTTTT
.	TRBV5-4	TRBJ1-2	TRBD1	CASSQGQGAGVGHYGYTF	TGTGCCAGCAGCCAAGGACAGGGGGCAGGGGTAGGGCATTATGGCTACACCTTC
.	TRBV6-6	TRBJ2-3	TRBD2	CASKAGADTQYF	TGTGCCAGCAAGGCGGGGGCAGATACGCAGTATTTT
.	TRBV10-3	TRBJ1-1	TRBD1	CAISESPRTGGLSTEAFF	TGTGCCATCAGTGAGTCACCCCGGACAGGGGGCTTGAGCACTGAAGCTTTCTTT
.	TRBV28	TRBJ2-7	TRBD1	CASSLGQVYEQYF	TGTGCCAGCAGTCTGGGACAGGTTTACGAGCAGTACTTC
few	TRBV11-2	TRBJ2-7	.	CASSFGGASYEQYF	TGTGCCAGCAGCTTCGGCGGGGCCTCCTACGAGCAGTACTTC
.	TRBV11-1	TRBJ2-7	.	CASSLDIYEQYF	TGTGCCAGCAGCTTAGACATCTACGAGCAGTACTTC
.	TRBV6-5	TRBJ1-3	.	CASSYSGGTSGNTIYF	TGTGCCAGCAGTTACTCCGGGGGAACCTCTGGAAACACCATATATTTT
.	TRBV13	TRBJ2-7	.	CASSLRGHLSYEQYF	TGTGCCAGCAGCTTACGTGGACACCTCTCCTACGAGCAGTACTTC
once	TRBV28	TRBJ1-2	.	CASRGTPHGVRHGYTF	TGTGCCAGCAGAGGGACACCCCATGGAGTGCGTCATGGCTACACCTTC
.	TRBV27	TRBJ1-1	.	CASSPQQGRGTEAFF	TGTGCCAGCAGTCCGCAACAGGGTAGGGGCACTGAAGCTTTCTTT
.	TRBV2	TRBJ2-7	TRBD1	CASADRVFLSEQYF	TGTGCCAGTGCCGACAGGGTGTTCCTCTCCGAGCAGTACTTC
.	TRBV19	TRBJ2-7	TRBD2	CASSTAGGTLEQYF	TGTGCCAGTAGTACAGCGGGAGGAACCCTCGAGCAGTACTTC
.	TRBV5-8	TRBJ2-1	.	CASSLVGHPQMKQFF	TGTGCCAGCAGCTTGGTAGGACACCCACAAATGAAGCAGTTCTTC
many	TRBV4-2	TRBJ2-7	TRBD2	CASSQRSGSPYEQYF	TGTGCCAGCAGCCAAAGGAGCGGGAGCCCCTACGAGCAGTACTTC
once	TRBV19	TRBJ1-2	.	CASSPGGMNYGYTF	TGTGCCAGTAGCCCCGGGGGGATGAACTATGGCTACACCTTC
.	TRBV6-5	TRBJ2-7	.	CASSYGWRYEQYF	TGTGCCAGCAGTTATGGGTGGAGGTACGAGCAGTACTTC
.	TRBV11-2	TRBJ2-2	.	CASSLEGLTGELFF	TGTGCCAGCAGCTTAGAGGGACTCACCGGGGAGCTGTTTTTT
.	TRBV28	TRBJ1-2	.	CASSEDAGDYGYTF	TGTGCCAGCAGCGAGGACGCAGGGGACTATGGCTACACCTTC
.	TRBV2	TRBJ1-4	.	CASSPGVATNEKLFF	TGTGCCAGCTCGCCAGGCGTTGCAACTAATGAAAAACTGTTTTTT
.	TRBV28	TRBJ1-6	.	CASSPPTRVNSPLHF	TGTGCCAGCAGTCCCCCTACGAGGGTAAATTCACCCCTCCACTTT
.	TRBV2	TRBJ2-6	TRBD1	CASWDRDSGANVLTF	TGTGCCAGCTGGGACAGGGACTCTGGGGCCAACGTCCTGACTTTC
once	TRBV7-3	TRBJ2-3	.	CASSRERGTSTDTQYF	TGTGCCAGCAGCCGTGAGCGCGGAACTAGCACAGATACGCAGTATTTT
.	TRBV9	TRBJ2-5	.	CASSTTGTLQETQYF	TGTGCCAGCAGCACAACCGGGACACTCCAAGAGACCCAGTACTTC
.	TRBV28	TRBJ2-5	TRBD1	CASSFHYRDRQETQYF	TGTGCCAGCAGTTTCCACTACCGGGACAGACAAGAGACCCAGTACTTC